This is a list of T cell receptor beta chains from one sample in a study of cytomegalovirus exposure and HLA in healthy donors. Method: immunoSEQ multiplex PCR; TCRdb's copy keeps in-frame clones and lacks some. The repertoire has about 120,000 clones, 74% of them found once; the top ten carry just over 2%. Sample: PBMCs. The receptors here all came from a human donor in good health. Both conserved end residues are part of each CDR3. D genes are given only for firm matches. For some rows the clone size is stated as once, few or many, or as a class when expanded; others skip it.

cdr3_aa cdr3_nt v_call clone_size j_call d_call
CASSPLGTSNTGELFF TGTGCTAGCAGCCCACTGGGGACTAGCAACACCGGGGAGCTGTTTTTT TRBV7-7 few TRBJ2-2 TRBD2
CASSIGTGDFYEQYF TGTGCCAGTAGTATAGGGACAGGGGATTTCTACGAGCAGTACTTC TRBV19 once TRBJ2-7 TRBD1
CASSLVSGGAETQYF TGTGCCAGCAGCTTGGTTAGCGGGGGGGCTGAGACCCAGTACTTC TRBV7-9 - TRBJ2-5 TRBD2
CASSTGLAGPYEQYF TGTGCCAGCAGCACCGGACTAGCGGGGCCCTACGAGCAGTACTTC TRBV11-2 - TRBJ2-7 TRBD2
CASSVAGGLGEQFF TGTGCCAGCAGCGTAGCGGGGGGGTTGGGGGAGCAGTTCTTC TRBV9 - TRBJ2-1 TRBD2
CASSPDRGRYEQYF TGTGCCAGCAGTCCGGACAGGGGGCGCTACGAGCAGTACTTC TRBV27 - TRBJ2-7 TRBD1
CASSPRTSASTGELFF TGTGCCAGCAGCCCACGGACTAGCGCCAGCACCGGGGAGCTGTTTTTT TRBV9 - TRBJ2-2 TRBD2
CASRTQVGRGNYNEQFF TGTGCCAGCAGGACACAGGTCGGCAGGGGCAACTACAATGAGCAGTTCTTC TRBV5-4 few TRBJ2-1 -
CASSQDAGNSGNTIYF TGTGCCAGCAGCCAAGACGCAGGGAACTCTGGAAACACCATATATTTT TRBV4-2 - TRBJ1-3 -
CASSMVAGRTSGNTIYF TGTGCCAGCAGCATGGTGGCAGGGAGGACCTCTGGAAACACCATATATTTT TRBV5-4 - TRBJ1-3 -
CASSVSPGGALGYTF TGTGCCAGCAGTGTCTCTCCTGGGGGGGCGCTTGGCTACACCTTC TRBV6-1 - TRBJ1-2 -
CASQQFYSNQPQHF TGTGCCAGTCAACAGTTTTATAGCAATCAGCCCCAGCATTTT TRBV2 few TRBJ1-5 -
CASSPISGSRGDTQYF TGTGCCAGCAGCCCAATTAGCGGGAGCCGAGGAGATACGCAGTATTTT TRBV28 - TRBJ2-3 TRBD2
CASSPFGPGTAEAFF TGTGCCAGCTCACCTTTCGGACCCGGGACAGCCGAAGCTTTCTTT TRBV18 - TRBJ1-1 TRBD1
CASSLSRGQGLTGYTF TGTGCCAGCAGTTTATCTCGAGGACAGGGATTGACCGGCTACACCTTC TRBV27 - TRBJ1-2 TRBD1
CASSLRSGLIDEQYF TGCGCCAGCAGCTTGCGGTCAGGGCTCATCGACGAGCAGTACTTC TRBV5-1 - TRBJ2-7 -
CASSKLAGGYEQYF TGCGCCAGCAGCAAACTAGCGGGGGGCTACGAGCAGTACTTC TRBV5-1 - TRBJ2-7 TRBD2
CASSLVPGDPGELFF TGTGCCAGCAGCTTAGTTCCGGGGGATCCCGGGGAGCTGTTTTTT TRBV7-3 once TRBJ2-2 -
CASSPGSGYGYTF TGTGCCAGCAGCCCCGGCAGCGGCTATGGCTACACCTTC TRBV7-2 - TRBJ1-2 -
CASSEEGVRGEKLFF TGTGCCAGCAGTGAAGAGGGGGTAAGGGGTGAAAAACTGTTTTTT TRBV2 - TRBJ1-4 -
CASSVDLAPGAFF TGTGCCAGCAGCGTAGATCTTGCGCCGGGGGCTTTCTTT TRBV9 - TRBJ1-1 -
CASREPYSGNTIYF TGTGCCAGCAGGGAGCCTTACTCTGGAAACACCATATATTTT TRBV2 few TRBJ1-3 -
CASIPGGTYNEQFF TGTGCCAGCATCCCGGGAGGAACCTACAATGAGCAGTTCTTC TRBV28 once TRBJ2-1 TRBD2
CASSFGNNPLGDGYTF TGTGCCAGCAGCTTCGGCAATAACCCGCTCGGAGATGGCTACACCTTC TRBV5-4 - TRBJ1-2 -
CASSEGRGPYGYTF TGTGCCAGCAGCGAGGGCCGGGGTCCCTATGGCTACACCTTC TRBV7-9 - TRBJ1-2 -
CASSLSRSSGANVLTF TGCGCCAGCAGCTTGAGTCGGAGCTCTGGGGCCAACGTCCTGACTTTC TRBV5-1 - TRBJ2-6 -
CASSSDRGYSYEQYF TGTGCCAGCAGCTCCGACAGGGGGTACTCCTACGAGCAGTACTTC TRBV7-9 - TRBJ2-7 TRBD1
CASSGGGFGSSYEQYF TGCGCCAGCAGCGGGGGGGGGTTTGGTAGCTCCTACGAGCAGTACTTC TRBV5-1 - TRBJ2-7 TRBD2
CASSPGLAGDYEQYF TGTGCCAGCAGCCCTGGACTAGCGGGGGACTACGAGCAGTACTTC TRBV7-2 - TRBJ2-7 TRBD2
CASSSRERSYNEQFF TGCGCCAGCAGTTCCCGGGAGCGGAGCTACAATGAGCAGTTCTTC TRBV4-1 - TRBJ2-1 -
CASRGGTSGTYEQYF TGTGCCAGCAGGGGAGGGACTAGCGGAACCTACGAGCAGTACTTC TRBV28 - TRBJ2-7 TRBD2
CASSLPWGREKLFF TGTGCCAGCAGTTTACCATGGGGGCGCGAAAAACTGTTTTTT TRBV28 - TRBJ1-4 -
CSYMSGGLNEQFF TGCAGCTACATGAGCGGGGGGTTGAATGAGCAGTTCTTC TRBV29-1 few TRBJ2-1 TRBD2
CACLGTSATDTQYF TGTGCCTGCCTAGGGACTAGCGCTACAGATACGCAGTATTTT TRBV30 - TRBJ2-3 TRBD2
CASSWTGTGVPYEQYF TGTGCCAGCAGCTGGACCGGGACAGGGGTACCCTACGAGCAGTACTTC TRBV5-6 few TRBJ2-7 TRBD1